This T cell receptor beta chain is drawn from a study of blood T cells in healthy people across ages. A J-beta primer mix and a sample-barcoded 5' primer were used in a second PCR of about 7 to 12 cycles. TCRdb re-called the 5' RACE reads through MiXCR, storing one row per CDR3 protein. The table includes some 800,000 distinct CDR3 sequences, around 42% detected once. This receptor was taken from a man in his fifties or sixties in good health. Specimen: blood.

The DNA for the CDR3 is TGCAGTGCTACCCTAAATACAGGCGTGGGCTACGAGCAGTACTTC. This translates into CSATLNTGVGYEQYF. This chain uses TRBV20-1 with TRBJ2-7; D perhaps matches TRBD1 (5 bases). The CDR3 sequence is 15 residues long. Trimming left V 4 bases short and J 3 bases short, with 19 bases between. Germline CDR1 is DFQATT and CDR2 is SNEGSKA (reference sequence).